This T cell receptor beta chain is from a study of blood T cell repertoires in COVID-19. The overall study: Acute-phase and convalescent COVID-19 samples originated in the United States, Italy and Spain. Nucleic acid was either cDNA or gDNA, and it came from T cells, B-cell-depleted T cells, or PBMCs.

CDR1 and CDR2 (germline): ENHRY, SYGVKD. This CDR3 spans 16 amino acids. The V gene end was trimmed by 6 bases and the J gene end by 0 bases; junction bases not matched to a gene: 7. Original analysis: From reference gene primer amplification, estimates of nucleated cell counts were derived. Repertoires were generated with immunoSEQ multiplex PCR, while TCRdb's copy carries only in-frame clones and drops some. V and J calls plus clone size are reproduced from that table; the DNA served to infer D and trimming. The sample records more than 250,000 clones, around 83% being singletons. The TCR sequence derives from a woman aged 45-65 years with acute or convalescent COVID-19. This rearrangement joins TRBV10-3 to TRBJ2-1; 8 nucleotides align to TRBD2. The sequenced sample consisted of peripheral blood. The CDR3 region has the DNA TGTGCCATCAGACCCGATAGCGGGATCTCCTACAATGAGCAGTTCTTC. Translating it yields CAIRPDSGISYNEQFF.